A single sample gave rise to the 8 T cell receptor beta chains below, sequenced in a study of blood T cell repertoires in COVID-19. Measured with immunoSEQ multiplex PCR; TCRdb has only the in-frame clones, and not every one. The sample lists some 290,000 clones; approximately 87% were seen once. The sequencing input was peripheral blood. These receptors all come from a man aged 55 to 70 who had recovered from COVID-19.

The gene calls are TRBV5-1 and TRBJ2-3, with TRBD2 as a possible D gene (6 bases). The germline V gene encodes CDR1 SGHRS and CDR2 YFSETQ. V lost 4 bases, J lost 0 bases, and 12 bases lay in between. The CDR3 length is 15 residues. The CDR3 is CASSLRGLSTDTQYF. The CDR3 DNA follows: TGCGCCAGCAGCCTAAGGGGACTTAGCACAGATACGCAGTATTTT. Filled out from reference TRBV5-1 and TRBJ2-3, the complete variable domain reads KAGVTQTPRYLIKTRGQQVTLSCSPISGHRSVSWYQQTPGQGLQFLFEYFSETQRNKGNFPGRFSGRQFSNSRSEMNVSTLELGDSALYLCASSLRGLSTDTQYFGPGTRLTVL.

This clone came up once. The chain couples TRBV6-7 to TRBJ1-1, with 10 bases fitting TRBD1. TRBV6-7 belongs to the ORF category, with a function that is uncertain. After removal of 5 bases from V and 5 bases from J, the junction contained 8 bases not matched to a gene. This CDR3 contains 15 residues. CDR3 in DNA: TGTGCCAGCAGTCACTGGACAGGGGGTCGAACTGAAGCTTTCTTT. Translating it yields CASSHWTGGRTEAFF.

V gene TRBV7-6 combines with J gene TRBJ2-6, with a weak D call TRBD2 (6 bases). Germline V gives CDR1 SGHVS, CDR2 FNYEAQ. The CDR3 loop spans 15 amino acids. The germline V and J ends were trimmed by 4 bases and 0 bases, with 7 bases remaining between them. This chain's CDR3 is CASSWGDSGANVLTF. The CDR3 DNA reads as TGTGCCAGCAGCTGGGGGGACTCTGGGGCCAACGTCCTGACTTTC.

This chain links TRBV10-1 with TRBJ2-1; 9 positions match TRBD2. The CDR3 sequence is 15 residues long. V shed 10 bases, J shed 7 bases, and the junction held 14 bases outside the gene matches. Germline assignment: CDR1 WNHNN and CDR2 SYGVQD (reference sequence). This CDR3 reads CATSRGAGGLNEQFF. CDR3 coding DNA: TGCGCCACCAGCCGGGGGGCGGGAGGGTTGAATGAGCAGTTCTTC.

The gene calls are TRBV2 and TRBJ2-5, with 9 nucleotides matching TRBD2. CDR3 length: 15 residues. Per the germline V gene, CDR1 is SNHLY and CDR2 is FYNNEI. Unmatched junction bases numbered 13, after V lost 7 bases and J lost 7 bases. CDR3 residues: CASTESASGIGTQYF. The CDR3 coding sequence is TGTGCCAGCACCGAAAGCGCTAGCGGGATAGGGACCCAGTACTTC.

This chain connects TRBV6-5 to TRBJ2-5; the D gene is possibly TRBD1 (5 bases). Germline V lookup: CDR1 MNHEY, CDR2 SVGAGI. CDR3 length equals 15 residues. V lost 0 bases, J lost 4 bases, and 12 bases lay in between. The CDR3 spells CASSYSKGRSETQYF. CDR3 nucleotide sequence: TGTGCCAGCAGTTACTCGAAGGGGCGATCAGAGACCCAGTACTTC.

A note on this clone: Other DNA sequences in the sample encode the same CDR3. V and J are TRBV19 and TRBJ1-2; D is perhaps TRBD1 (5 bases). V was clipped by 3 bases and J by 2 bases, with 7 bases between them. This CDR3 comprises 13 residues. The germline V gene has CDR1 LNHDA and CDR2 SQIVND (reference sequence). CDR3 bases: TGTGCCAGTAGTATCGGGGGGAACTATGGCTACACCTTC. Translation gives CASSIGGNYGYTF.

This clone was seen a handful of times. V usage is TRBV11-2 and J usage is TRBJ1-4, with D unresolved. Germline V gene sequence: CDR1 SGHAT, CDR2 FQNNGV. Trimming cost V 5 bases and J 1 base, with 8 bases left between them. CDR3 size: 14 residues. CDR3 coding DNA: TGTGCCAGCAGCCAACACCTAACTAATGAAAAACTGTTTTTT. Its protein product is CASSQHLTNEKLFF.